These 21 T cell receptor beta chains were all obtained from the same sample, sequenced in a study of shared clonotypes between healthy human individuals. Profiled with immunoSEQ multiplex PCR; TCRdb holds only in-frame clones, not every one. The data show roughly 100,000 clones, 67% seen once. The sequencing sample was made of memory CD8+ T cells sorted from blood. The subset is: CD45RO+ cells pooled with CCR7-negative TemRA cells. All receptors come from a woman younger than 45 in good health.

The chain employs TRBV10-3 and TRBJ2-1, with TRBD2 identical over 15 bases. Losses at the gene ends were 6 bases for V and 5 bases for J; bases not matched to a gene: 5. Germline-derived CDR1 and CDR2 are ENHRY and SYGVKD. The CDR3 has 16 amino acids. The CDR3 is CAIRWTSGRAHNEQFF. For the CDR3, the DNA is TGTGCCATCAGATGGACTAGCGGGAGGGCCCACAATGAGCAGTTCTTC.

This sequence joins TRBV30 and TRBJ1-1; TRBD1 might be the D (5 bases). The CDR3 runs to 13 residues. Germline V lookup: CDR1 GTSNPN, CDR2 SVGIG (reference sequence). Trimming left V 0 bases short and J 7 bases short, with 12 bases between. The CDR3 loop is CAWSVRRGGEAFF. DNA of the CDR3: TGTGCCTGGAGTGTACGTCGCGGGGGTGAAGCTTTCTTT.

This clone has more than one count but fewer than ten. The chain joins TRBV11-2 to TRBJ2-4; D possibly matches TRBD1 or TRBD2 (5 bases each). Germline CDR1 SGHAT, CDR2 FQNNGV. Trimming removed 3 bases from V and 13 bases from J, with 10 bases in between. The length of the CDR3 is 11 residues. The CDR3 is CASSFSGPQYF. The CDR3 nucleotides read TGTGCCAGCAGCTTCTCGGGACCCCAGTACTTC.

Comment on this clone: At one end, the junction sequence differs from germline, possibly due to a read error. V is TRBV6-5 and J is TRBJ1-1, with a weak D call TRBD1 (5 bases). CDR3 length: 11 amino acids. CDR1 MNHEY and CDR2 SVGAGI come from the germline V gene. The CDR3 DNA follows: TGTGCCAGCAGTACAACCGGGACGACCGCATTT. The encoded protein is CASSTTGTTAF.

The genes are TRBV10-3 and TRBJ2-7; D is perhaps TRBD1 or TRBD2 (5 bases each). CDR1 and CDR2 from the germline V gene are ENHRY and SYGVKD. The CDR3 loop spans 16 amino acids. Trimming shortened V by 0 bases and J by 1 base, and 13 bases separated the two germline ends. The CDR3 is CAISESRGSRSYEQYF. DNA for the CDR3: TGTGCCATCAGTGAGTCGAGGGGCAGCCGATCCTACGAGCAGTACTTC.

V is TRBV27 and J is TRBJ2-6, with 7 bases identical to TRBD2. After removal of 6 bases from V and 1 base from J, the junction contained 9 bases not matched to a gene. Per germline, CDR1 MNHEY and CDR2 SMNVEV (reference sequence). This CDR3 contains 17 residues. The CDR3 is CASSPWREKSGANVLTF. CDR3 in DNA: TGTGCCAGCAGCCCGTGGCGGGAGAAGTCTGGGGCCAACGTCCTGACTTTC.

This rearrangement joins TRBV15 to TRBJ2-7; 8 nucleotides match TRBD1. This CDR3 spans 15 amino acids. The germline V gene has CDR1 LNHNV and CDR2 YYDKDF (reference sequence). V gave up 1 base and J gave up 2 bases; unmatched junction bases: 4. CDR3: CATSRGKDRAYEQYF. CDR3 DNA sequence: TGTGCCACCAGCAGAGGGAAGGACAGGGCCTACGAGCAGTACTTC. Based on the CDR3 plus reference TRBV15 and TRBJ2-7, the full variable domain is DAMVIQNPRYQVTQFGKPVTLSCSQTLNHNVMYWYQQKSSQAPKLLFHYYDKDFNNEADTPDNFQSRRPNTSFCFLDIRSPGLGDTAMYLCATSRGKDRAYEQYFGPGTRLTVT.

This clone was counted once. The chain links TRBV19 to TRBJ2-7, with 14 bases that match TRBD2. Germline V gives CDR1 LNHDA, CDR2 SQIVND (reference sequence). Trimming removed 9 bases from V and 7 bases from J; junction bases left unmatched: 14. This CDR3 spans 16 amino acids. The CDR3 DNA sequence: TGTGCCAGCAACCGCAATCCCGGGACTAGCGGGGGTGAGCAGTACTTC. Amino acids: CASNRNPGTSGGEQYF.

This clone was counted at least ten times. This chain connects TRBV6-6 to TRBJ1-6; possibly TRBD1 for D (6 bases). Germline V lookup: CDR1 MNHNY, CDR2 SVGAGI (reference sequence). The CDR3 is 15 residues long. Trimming left V 6 bases short and J 9 bases short, with 18 bases between. The CDR3 loop reads CASREQGGGGSPLHF. CDR3 bases: TGTGCCAGCAGGGAACAGGGAGGTGGTGGTTCACCCCTCCACTTT.

V gene TRBV6-1 combines with J gene TRBJ1-4; a possible D gene is TRBD1 (5 bases). There are 14 residues in the CDR3. CDR1 is MNHNS, CDR2 SASEGT, per germline. V gave up 5 bases and J gave up 4 bases, with 11 bases separating them. The CDR3 sequence: CASSFDRLNEKLFF. The CDR3 coding sequence is TGTGCCAGCAGTTTCGACAGACTTAATGAAAAACTGTTTTTT.

This clone was seen a few times. The rearrangement links TRBV6-1 to TRBJ2-5; D is possibly TRBD2 (6 bases). V lost 7 bases to trimming and J lost 5 bases, with 14 bases between them. The CDR3 runs to 13 residues. Germline lookup yields CDR1 MNHNS and CDR2 SASEGT. The CDR3 reads CASKEGTEETQYF. CDR3 nucleotides: TGTGCCAGCAAAGAAGGGACTGAGGAGACCCAGTACTTC.

This clone was counted once. The chain carries TRBV25-1 and TRBJ2-5, with 10 bases lining up with TRBD1. The J call could be wrong; TRBJ2-7 is a better fit for the DNA end. This CDR3 comprises 15 residues. Germline CDR1 and CDR2: MGHDK and SYGVNS. As DNA, the CDR3 is TGTGCCAGCAGTGAGCCGGGACAGGGGTCCTACGAGCAGTACTTC. This sequence encodes CASSEPGQGSYEQYF.

V gene TRBV7-3 combines with J gene TRBJ2-1; D possibly corresponds to TRBD2 (6 bases). Germline loops: CDR1 SGHTA, CDR2 FQGTGA. The CDR3 totals 16 residues. V lost 2 bases to trimming and J lost 5 bases, with 16 bases between them. Written as DNA, the CDR3 is TGTGCCAGCAGCTTACTGCGCGGGATAGCCAACAATGAGCAGTTCTTC. Protein product: CASSLLRGIANNEQFF.

The chain is built from TRBV28 and TRBJ2-3; TRBD2 aligns across 7 bases. CDR1 is MDHEN, CDR2 SYDVKM, per germline. Trimming at V came to 4 bases and at J to 2 bases, leaving 9 bases not matched to a gene. There are 16 residues in the CDR3. CDR3 sequence: CASSSRLAVHTDTQYF. CDR3 coding DNA: TGTGCCAGCAGTTCTAGGCTAGCGGTACACACAGATACGCAGTATTTT.

The V call is TRBV29-1, the J call TRBJ2-7; 9 nucleotides match TRBD1. The CDR3 is made up of 16 amino acids. Germline V gives CDR1 SQVTM, CDR2 ANQGSEA. Trimming cost V 4 bases and J 2 bases; bases outside gene matches: 12. The CDR3 region has the DNA TGCAGCGTTGCGGGAACAGGGGGCACTGGGGCCTACGAGCAGTACTTC. It specifies CSVAGTGGTGAYEQYF.

The chain joins TRBV6-1 to TRBJ1-3, with D maybe TRBD1 (6 bases). This CDR3 is 14 amino acids long. Looked up from germline, CDR1 is MNHNS and CDR2 is SASEGT. Between the trimmed V and J ends, which lost 2 bases and 9 bases, there was a span of 14 bases. CDR3 nucleotides: TGTGCCAGCAGTGAATTCAACAGGGAGGGCACCATATATTTT. It is translated as CASSEFNREGTIYF.

The J gene is TRBJ2-1, the V gene TRBV5-8; D gene ambiguous. The length of the CDR3 is 15 residues. V dropped 6 bases and J dropped 6 bases, with 19 bases sitting between them. Germline V gene data show CDR1 as SGHTS and CDR2 as YDEGEE. The CDR3 DNA follows: TGTGCCAGCACCCCGGGCCTACCCTTGGTCAATGAGCAGTTCTTC. Translating it yields CASTPGLPLVNEQFF.

This clone was seen more than once but under ten times. The rearrangement joins TRBV29-1 to TRBJ2-1, with a weak D call TRBD2 (6 bases). The CDR3 is made up of 15 amino acids. With 7 bases removed from V and 1 base from J, the gap between germline ends came to 17 bases. Germline CDR1 reads SQVTM; CDR2 reads ANQGSEA. As DNA, the CDR3 is TGCAGCGCCGTTACGATGGGACTGTCCTACAATGAGCAGTTCTTC. Translating it yields CSAVTMGLSYNEQFF.

The table lists this clone with many counts. This chain links TRBV6-4 with TRBJ1-5; 10 bases match TRBD1. This CDR3 has 15 amino acids. In germline, CDR1 is MRHNA, CDR2 SNTAGT. Trimming removed 6 bases from V and 3 bases from J; junction bases left unmatched: 5. CDR3 nucleotide sequence: TGTGCCAGCAGGGAGGGGACAGGGGACAATCAGCCCCAGCATTTT. This sequence encodes CASREGTGDNQPQHF.

The genes are TRBV28 and TRBJ1-4, with D perhaps matching TRBD1 (5 bases). This CDR3 has 14 residues. CDR1 and CDR2 (germline): MDHEN, SYDVKM. With 3 bases removed from V and 6 bases from J, the gap between germline ends came to 11 bases. CDR3 amino acids: CASSFLGRDEKLFF. Here the CDR3 DNA reads TGTGCCAGCAGTTTTCTGGGGCGCGATGAAAAACTGTTTTTT.

The DNA for the CDR3 is TGCAGCGTTGTCAGGGCCGGGGAGCTGTTTTTT. Amino acids: CSVVRAGELFF. The rearrangement links TRBV29-1 to TRBJ2-2; possibly TRBD1 for D (5 bases). Trimming took off 4 bases at V and 6 bases at J, with 6 bases between the two ends. The CDR3 spans 11 residues. Germline V CDR1 and CDR2: SQVTM, ANQGSEA.